This note documents a single TCR beta chain sequence. This clonotype has just a few counts. No cognate antigen has been identified for it. Qualities for individual bases were not recorded, and no much larger clone is one base off. This sample stems from a study of tumor-infiltrating lymphocytes in primary liver carcinoma (dated by TCRdb to 2017 to 2019). Study-wide context: Surgical resection was performed in China between November 2015 and 2016 on roughly 5 patients with histopathologically diagnosed primary liver carcinoma. Repertoires from technical replicates were highly reproducible, with mean shared-clone rates roughly 0.87 and correlation coefficients above 0.95. TCRbeta repertoire sequencing, expression microarrays and whole-exome sequencing were combined in the study across five regions of each liver tumor, with adjacent normal tissue and blood also included. Each sample produced about 3.5 to 7.5 million productive TCRbeta reads, and read depth showed no significant difference between tissue types. The five patients had tumors staged T1-T3 N0M0, with maximum diameters ranging from roughly 4.2 to 10 cm. Of the five patients, three men and two women aged 30 to 69 years, four had hepatocellular carcinoma and one had combined HCC and intrahepatic cholangiocarcinoma. A total of roughly 35 specimens from 5 patients underwent TCRbeta repertoire sequencing, comprising 25 or so tumor regions, 5 adjacent noncancerous liver tissues and 5 peripheral blood samples. Broad study findings and their caveats: The top 250 clones accounted for a significantly greater share of the repertoire in tumors than in blood (p = 0.039). Because sequencing covered only the TCR beta chain and unpaired alpha chains were not captured, true repertoire diversity is likely underestimated. Only four or five patients were included in the study, and the authors note that the findings should be validated in a larger study. Repertoire overlap was found to be higher between tumor regions (mean around 35%) than between tumor-adjacent (around 17%) or tumor-blood (14%) pairs, consistent with antigen-driven expansion. Comparison of CD4+ and CD8+ T cell repertoires was precluded by the use of bulk unsorted samples.

The V and J ends are trimmed by 4 bases and 4 bases, leaving 10 bases between them. Based on the germline V gene (reference sequence), the CDR1 and CDR2 sequences are SGHNT and YYREEE. From its cysteine to its phenylalanine, the CDR3 spans 13 amino acids. This entry keeps only the CDR3 DNA: 39 bases, framed from base 1. TRIzol reagent was used to extract blood RNA from unsorted whole blood, while the DNeasy Blood & Tissue kit provided the germline DNA. Chronic HBV infection was present in the patients, and the patients were treatment-naive at sampling. Around 3.6 milliliters of peripheral blood were collected into K2EDTA tubes before surgery. A constant-region primer and ProtoScript II reverse transcriptase were used to reverse-transcribe TCRbeta-specific cDNA from approximately 550 ng total RNA. The TCRbeta libraries were prepared through three rounds of nested multiplex PCR following a slightly modified ARM-PCR procedure. Multiplex TRBV1-TRBV30 forward primers and a Cbeta reverse primer were used in the first two PCR rounds, each of which was run for 9 to 11 cycles. Sample barcodes and Illumina adapters were added in a final 25-cycle PCR with Deep VentR polymerase. Amplicons of 200-500 bp were gel-purified with a QIAquick gel extraction kit before sequencing. An Illumina HiSeq 2500 was used to sequence the TCRbeta amplicons with 250-bp paired-end reads. The authors processed their data as follows. To recover full CDR3 sequences, reads were quality-trimmed using Trimmomatic v0.33 and paired reads were then merged using FLASH v1.2.11. MiGEC v1.2.1b assigned V, D and J germline segments to the rearranged TCRbeta sequences. Clonotype statistics and Shannon-Wiener diversity indices were computed with VDJtools v1.0.0. To reduce sampling bias, subsequent analyses other than the diversity analysis used only the 250 most abundant clonotypes in each sample. TCRdb trimmed the raw reads at Q25, called clones with MiXCR and kept productive beta chains. Here each entry gathers all rows of one CDR3 protein and keeps the most common genes and DNA. The V and J calls were determined by TCRdb, not by the authors. The sample contains 300,000 to 350,000 distinct CDR3 sequences, 45% to 70% of them found a single time. The ten largest account for 15% to 20% of the sample.

The sample comprised peripheral blood. The receptor comes from a woman in her twenties or thirties with primary liver carcinoma and hepatitis B virus infection. Recombination linked TRBV5-4 to TRBJ2-3, and possibly TRBD2, on 6 matching bases. The encoded CDR3 is CASSRRDADTQYF. In nucleotides, the sequence is TGTGCCAGCAGCAGGCGGGACGCAGATACGCAGTATTTT. Full variable domain (CDR3 extended with the reference TRBV5-4 and TRBJ2-3 proteins): ETGVTQSPTHLIKTRGQQVTLRCSSQSGHNTVSWYQQALGQGPQFIFQYYREEENGRGNFPPRFSGLQFPNYSSELNVNALELDDSALYLCASSRRDADTQYFGPGTRLTVL.